These 17 T cell receptor beta chains came from one sample sequenced in a study of T cell repertoires in cytomegalovirus infection. Their antigens remain unidentified. TCRdb independently ran MiXCR on the reads; one entry per CDR3 protein. The sample consists of about 770,000 distinct CDR3 sequences, under 35% of them appearing once. Sequenced material: cultured CD8+ T cells from PBMCs, taken from culture after CMV antigen stimulation. Receptor source: a human donor in good health (CMV status not recorded). Some clones in this sample may be carry-over from other donors' samples.

This clonotype occurred a few times. Written as DNA, the CDR3 is TGTGCCATCATGCTCCAGGGGGAGACCGGGGAGCTGTTTTTT. As protein: CAIMLQGETGELFF. The chain has TRBV10-3 and TRBJ2-2, with 7 bases identical to TRBD1. Trimming took 7 bases from V and 5 from J; bases not matched to a gene: 7. This CDR3 spans 14 amino acids. Germline V lookup: CDR1 ENHRY, CDR2 SYGVKD.

The J gene is TRBJ1-2, the V gene TRBV29-1; 7 bases match TRBD1. This CDR3 is 15 amino acids long. Germline V lookup: CDR1 SQVTM, CDR2 ANQGSEA. V lost 6 bases to trimming and J lost 6 bases; unmatched junction nucleotides: 16. CDR3 sequence reads: CSVGRQGRGMDGYTF. The CDR3 DNA reads as TGCAGCGTGGGGAGACAGGGAAGGGGGATGGATGGCTACACCTTC.

The V call is TRBV4-3, the J call TRBJ1-1, with D perhaps TRBD1 (6 bases). V shed 0 bases and J shed 4 bases, with 15 bases lying between them. CDR3 length: 16 residues. From germline, CDR1 is LGHNA and CDR2 YSLEER. The CDR3 bases are TGCGCCAGCAGCCAAGAGCAGTACAGGGTAGGCACTGAAGCTTTCTTT. It is translated as CASSQEQYRVGTEAFF.

The V call is TRBV20-1, the J call TRBJ1-5, with a weak D call TRBD1 (5 bases). Per germline, CDR1 DFQATT and CDR2 SNEGSKA (reference sequence). There are 16 residues in the CDR3. V was trimmed by 0 bases and J by 1 base, leaving 13 bases between them. CDR3 coding DNA: TGCAGTGCTAGAGATCTGGAGGGGAGAAGCAATCAGCCCCAGCATTTT. Translating gives CSARDLEGRSNQPQHF.

This chain uses TRBV5-8 with TRBJ2-7; TRBD1 might be the D (5 bases). Germline lookup yields CDR1 SGHTS and CDR2 YDEGEE. The V end lost 4 bases, the J end lost 5 bases, and 22 bases lay between the germline ends. CDR3 size: 16 residues. CDR3 amino acids: CASSARSSPRQHEQYF. The CDR3 DNA reads as TGTGCCAGCAGCGCAAGGTCCTCACCTAGACAGCACGAGCAGTACTTC.

This chain links TRBV6-1 with TRBJ2-5, with a possible D match to TRBD2 (5 bases). The CDR3 totals 13 residues. The V end was cut by 5 bases, the J end by 7 bases, with 14 bases between. Germline lookup yields CDR1 MNHNS and CDR2 SASEGT. CDR3 sequence: CASSTAGGGTQYF. The CDR3 DNA sequence: TGTGCCAGCAGTACCGCGGGTGGTGGGACCCAGTACTTC.

This chain connects TRBV9 to TRBJ1-5, with D tentatively TRBD1 (5 bases). Trimming took off 0 bases at V and 9 bases at J, with 10 bases between the two ends. The CDR3 consists of 13 residues. Germline V gives CDR1 SGDLS, CDR2 YYNGEE. CDR3 sequence (DNA): TGTGCCAGCAGCGTAGGGTCGGGGGGGCCCCAGCATTTT. This translates into CASSVGSGGPQHF.

V and J are TRBV20-1 and TRBJ2-1; 8 bases map to TRBD2. The CDR3 runs 14 residues. V shed 3 bases, J shed 3 bases, and the junction held 4 bases outside the gene matches. Per the germline V gene, CDR1 is DFQATT and CDR2 is SNEGSKA (reference sequence). This chain's CDR3 is CSARRRGDYNEQFF. The CDR3 DNA is TGCAGTGCTAGGAGGCGGGGGGACTACAATGAGCAGTTCTTC.

The chain is built from TRBV6-6 and TRBJ2-2; 9 bases map to TRBD2. The germline gives CDR1 MNHNY, CDR2 SVGAGI (reference sequence). V lost 6 bases and J lost 4; bases outside the gene matches: 6. This CDR3 region has 15 residues. CDR3 sequence: CASSPGLAFTGELFF. CDR3 in DNA: TGTGCCAGCAGCCCAGGACTAGCGTTCACCGGGGAGCTGTTTTTT.

This clonotype was detected only a few times. This chain joins TRBV4-1 and TRBJ2-1; 7 bases are shared with TRBD2. The V gene's germline CDR1 is MGHRA and CDR2 YSYEKL. The CDR3 sequence is 16 residues long. Trimming took 1 base from V and 4 from J; bases not matched to a gene: 7. The chain's CDR3 is CASSQVGGGVYNEQFF. For the CDR3, the DNA is TGCGCCAGCAGCCAAGTGGGGGGGGGAGTATACAATGAGCAGTTCTTC.

The chain uses TRBV3-1 and TRBJ2-3, with 11 positions matching TRBD2. The CDR3 consists of 17 residues. Germline V gives CDR1 LGHDT, CDR2 YNNKEL (reference sequence). V shed 2 bases, J shed 2 bases, and the junction held 6 bases outside the gene matches. DNA for the CDR3: TGTGCCAGCAGCCAACTAGCGGGGGGCGAACTCACAGATACGCAGTATTTT. As protein: CASSQLAGGELTDTQYF.

The chain links TRBV7-2 to TRBJ2-5; unclear D gene. The CDR3 sequence is 15 residues long. Germline values: CDR1 SGHTA, CDR2 FQGNSA. The V end lost 1 base, the J end lost 0 bases, and 9 bases lay between the germline ends. CDR3 loop: CASSLVGPYQETQYF. As DNA, the CDR3 is TGTGCCAGCAGCTTAGTAGGACCGTACCAAGAGACCCAGTACTTC.

The CDR3 DNA reads TGTGCCAGCAGGAGACTACATACCCTTGATGGTGAGCAGTTCTTC. Amino acid sequence: CASRRLHTLDGEQFF. The chain has TRBV2 and TRBJ2-1; tentatively, D is TRBD2 (5 bases). This CDR3 contains 15 residues. The germline CDR1 and CDR2 sequences are SNHLY and FYNNEI. The V and J ends lost 6 bases and 9 bases respectively, with 21 bases between them.

This chain links TRBV7-8 with TRBJ1-5; the match to TRBD1 covers 8 bases. The germline CDR1 and CDR2 sequences are SGHVS and FQNEAQ. The V and J ends lost 2 bases and 8 bases, in that order; junction bases with no gene match: 11. The CDR3 length is 16 residues. CDR3 nucleotide sequence: TGTGCCAGCAGCTTAAATGGCCAGGGGGCTTGGGAGCCCCAGCATTTT. It translates to CASSLNGQGAWEPQHF. The complete variable domain, with remaining parts taken from reference TRBV7-8 and TRBJ1-5, reads GAGVSQSPRYKVAKRGQDVALRCDPISGHVSLFWYQQALGQGPEFLTYFQNEAQLDKSGLPSDRFFAERPEGSVSTLKIQRTQQEDSAVYLCASSLNGQGAWEPQHFGDGTRLSIL.

There are many counts of this clonotype. J is TRBJ1-4 and V is TRBV7-2; TRBD1 aligns across 9 bases. Trimming at V came to 1 base and at J to 8 bases, leaving 5 bases not matched to a gene. This CDR3 has 15 residues. In germline, CDR1 is SGHTA, CDR2 FQGNSA. As DNA, the CDR3 is TGTGCCAGCAGCTTAGAGAGACAGGGGGGGGAAAAACTGTTTTTT. Translated, it gives CASSLERQGGEKLFF. Using reference TRBV7-2 and TRBJ1-4 for the parts outside the CDR3, the full variable domain is GAGVSQSPSNKVTEKGKDVELRCDPISGHTALYWYRQSLGQGLEFLIYFQGNSAPDKSGLPSDRFSAERTGGSVSTLTIQRTQQEDSAVYLCASSLERQGGEKLFFGSGTQLSVL.

This clonotype occurred a few times. This chain joins TRBV27 and TRBJ1-3, with unresolved D. The V gene's germline CDR1 is MNHEY and CDR2 SMNVEV (reference sequence). The CDR3 is made up of 14 amino acids. V lost 1 base and J lost 3, with 7 bases in between. In nucleotides, the CDR3 is TGTGCCAGCAGTTTATTGGGTTATGGAAACACCATATATTTT. This gives the protein CASSLLGYGNTIYF.

This clonotype was counted only a few times. The chain uses TRBV5-5 and TRBJ1-2; D may be TRBD1 (5 bases). The germline gives CDR1 SGHKS, CDR2 YYEKEE (reference sequence). The CDR3 length is 17 residues. The V and J ends lost 0 bases and 1 base respectively, with 16 bases between them. The CDR3 bases are TGTGCCAGCAGCTTGGAGGCGACAGCAATATATAACTATGGCTACACCTTC. Translation: CASSLEATAIYNYGYTF. The full variable domain, rest sourced from reference TRBV5-5 and TRBJ1-2, is DAGVTQSPTHLIKTRGQQVTLRCSPISGHKSVSWYQQVLGQGPQFIFQYYEKEERGRGNFPDRFSARQFPNYSSELNVNALLLGDSALYLCASSLEATAIYNYGYTFGSGTRLTVV.